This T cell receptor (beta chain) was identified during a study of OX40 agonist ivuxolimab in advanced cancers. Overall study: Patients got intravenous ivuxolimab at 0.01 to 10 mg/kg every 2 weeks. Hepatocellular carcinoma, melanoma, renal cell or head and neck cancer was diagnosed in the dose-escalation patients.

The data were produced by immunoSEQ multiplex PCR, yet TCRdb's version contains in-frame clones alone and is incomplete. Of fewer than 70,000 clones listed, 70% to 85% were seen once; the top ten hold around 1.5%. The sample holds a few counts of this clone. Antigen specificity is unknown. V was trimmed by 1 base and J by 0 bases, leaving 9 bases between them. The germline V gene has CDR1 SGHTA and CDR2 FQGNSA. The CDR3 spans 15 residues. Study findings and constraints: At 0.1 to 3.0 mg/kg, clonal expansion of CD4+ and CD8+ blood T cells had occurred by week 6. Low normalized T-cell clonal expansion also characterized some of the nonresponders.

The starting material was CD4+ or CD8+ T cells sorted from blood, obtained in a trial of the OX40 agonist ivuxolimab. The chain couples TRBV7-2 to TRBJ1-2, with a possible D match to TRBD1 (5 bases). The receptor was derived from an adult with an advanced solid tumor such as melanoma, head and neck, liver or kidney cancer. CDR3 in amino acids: CASSLGGLPNYGYTF. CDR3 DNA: TGTGCCAGCAGCTTAGGGGGACTACCTAACTATGGCTACACCTTC.